This T cell receptor (beta chain) derives from a study of cytomegalovirus exposure and HLA in healthy donors. The PCR contained 60 Vbeta and 13 Jbeta primers. This table comes from immunoSEQ multiplex PCR, and its TCRdb copy is limited to in-frame clones, with some not included. This repertoire shows about 300,000 clones, 86% found once; its top ten account for 3.5% to 4%. A word on this clone: Antigen: not known.

Study conclusions and caveats: Altogether, 164 TCR beta chains were recorded as cytomegalovirus-associated.

Germline values: CDR1 MNHEY, CDR2 SVGAGI. CDR3 length: 15 residues. The sequenced material came from PBMCs. The V and J genes are TRBV6-5 and TRBJ2-5; TRBD2 aligns across 8 bases. The J call is doubtful: the DNA matches TRBJ2-7 better. The source of this sequence is a man aged 35 to 55 in good health and CMV-seropositive. The DNA for the CDR3 is TGTGCCAGCAGTCCTCTCGGGACTAGATTACGCGAGCAGTACTTC. Translating it yields CASSPLGTRLREQYF.